The next 9 T cell receptor beta chains were all read from a single sample in a study of technical replicates of blood from a handful of donors. The method was immunoSEQ multiplex PCR; TCRdb's version includes in-frame clones alone and lacks a portion of them. The table has approximately 76,000 clones, roughly 85% seen once. Sample: PBMCs. These TCRs come from a human donor in good health. Some clones in this sample may be carry-over from other donors' samples.

This chain joins TRBV7-9 and TRBJ1-1, with no clear D. V shed 4 bases and J shed 4 bases, with 10 bases lying between them. In germline, CDR1 is SEHNR, CDR2 FQNEAQ (reference sequence). The length of the CDR3 is 13 residues. The CDR3 DNA sequence: TGTGCCAGCAGCTCCAGGATGGCCACTGAAGCTTTCTTT. Translating it yields CASSSRMATEAFF.

The rearrangement joins TRBV11-2 to TRBJ1-4; D is uncertain. The germline V gene encodes CDR1 SGHAT and CDR2 FQNNGV. Trimming shortened V by 1 base and J by 3 bases, and 9 bases separated the two germline ends. The CDR3 is 15 residues long. CDR3 DNA: TGTGCCAGCAGCTTAGGGCCTGTCCCTAATGAAAAACTGTTTTTT. Translation: CASSLGPVPNEKLFF.

Only a few counts were recorded for this clone. The chain links TRBV5-1 to TRBJ2-1; 8 bases map to TRBD2. Trimming cost V 4 bases and J 15 bases; bases outside gene matches: 12. The CDR3 sequence is 13 residues long. Germline CDR1 reads SGHRS; CDR2 reads YFSETQ. This CDR3 is CASSPEGREVWFF. In DNA form, the CDR3 reads TGCGCCAGCAGCCCAGAGGGGCGGGAGGTGTGGTTCTTC. Filled out from reference TRBV5-1 and TRBJ2-1, the complete variable domain reads KAGVTQTPRYLIKTRGQQVTLSCSPISGHRSVSWYQQTPGQGLQFLFEYFSETQRNKGNFPGRFSGRQFSNSRSEMNVSTLELGDSALYLCASSPEGREVWFFGPGTRLTVL.

The sample holds one count of this clone. This chain joins TRBV7-9 and TRBJ1-4, with D unresolved. Trimming shortened V by 8 bases and J by 4 bases, and 11 bases separated the two germline ends. The CDR3 is 13 residues long. Germline V gene sequence: CDR1 SEHNR, CDR2 FQNEAQ (reference sequence). This CDR3 is CASSRESNEKLFF. As DNA, the CDR3 is TGTGCCAGCTCCCGGGAGAGTAATGAAAAACTGTTTTTT.

The J gene is TRBJ2-5, the V gene TRBV30, with a tentative D call TRBD2 (7 bases). Looked up from germline, CDR1 is GTSNPN and CDR2 is SVGIG (reference sequence). Trimming took 0 bases from V and 3 from J, leaving 17 bases between them. The CDR3 is made up of 16 amino acids. This CDR3 reads CAWSVGLGGTKETQYF. The CDR3 DNA reads TGTGCCTGGAGTGTAGGTTTGGGGGGGACAAAAGAGACCCAGTACTTC.

This clone came up a few times. DNA for the CDR3: TGTGCCTGGGCAGGGGGGAGCAATCAGCCCCAGCATTTT. Its protein product is CAWAGGSNQPQHF. The gene calls are TRBV30 and TRBJ1-5, with TRBD1 matching 7 bases. This CDR3 region has 13 residues. V shed 5 bases and J 1 base; nucleotides not matched to a gene: 2. From germline, CDR1 is GTSNPN and CDR2 SVGIG (reference sequence). Drawing the rest from reference TRBV30 and TRBJ1-5, the complete variable domain is SQTIHQWPATLVQPVGSPLSLECTVEGTSNPNLYWYRQAAGRGLQLLFYSVGIGQISSEVPQNLSASRPQDRQFILSSKKLLLSDSGFYLCAWAGGSNQPQHFGDGTRLSIL.

The chain employs TRBV11-2 and TRBJ2-6; D gene unclear. V was trimmed by 6 bases and J by 0 bases, leaving 3 bases between them. The CDR3 sequence is 13 residues long. CDR1 and CDR2 (germline): SGHAT, FQNNGV. CDR3 residues: CASSRSGANVLTF. The CDR3, as DNA: TGTGCCAGCAGTCGCTCTGGGGCCAACGTCCTGACTTTC.

In nucleotides, the CDR3 is TGTGCCAGCAGCCGCAGGGGGAATCAGCCCCAGCATTTT. It translates to CASSRRGNQPQHF. J is TRBJ1-5 and V is TRBV5-8; 7 bases fit TRBD1. The ends lost 4 bases at V and 4 bases at J; junction bases unmatched: 2. Germline values: CDR1 SGHTS, CDR2 YDEGEE. The CDR3 length is 13 residues.

The J gene is TRBJ1-2, the V gene TRBV7-2, with 9 positions matching TRBD1. CDR1 SGHTA and CDR2 FQGNSA come from the germline V gene. V was clipped by 5 bases and J by 4 bases; unmatched bases: 11. The CDR3 covers 16 residues. CDR3 bases: TGTGCCAGCAGCCCGCCCGGGACAGGGATCGGCTATGGCTACACCTTC. Its translation is CASSPPGTGIGYGYTF. The complete variable domain, with remaining parts taken from reference TRBV7-2 and TRBJ1-2, reads GAGVSQSPSNKVTEKGKDVELRCDPISGHTALYWYRQSLGQGLEFLIYFQGNSAPDKSGLPSDRFSAERTGGSVSTLTIQRTQQEDSAVYLCASSPPGTGIGYGYTFGSGTRLTVV.